This T cell receptor (beta chain) was captured by sequencing in a study of cytomegalovirus exposure and HLA in healthy donors. As for the study in general: The early release's HLA-typed donors yielded tens of millions of unique TCRs.

This clone was observed a single time. Its antigen is as yet unknown. Study-wide results and limits: The likely explanation for a cluster of highly shared sequence variants was sequencing artifact. Some segments of the V type, notably TRBV6-2 and TRBV6-3, were excluded as indistinguishable.

Trimming removed 2 bases from V and 5 bases from J; junction bases left unmatched: 8. Germline V gene data show CDR1 as SGHTA and CDR2 as FQGNSA. This CDR3 comprises 17 residues. A multiplex PCR was run with 60 Vbeta primers and 13 Jbeta primers. Only in-frame clones appear in the TCRdb table, and some are missing; sequencing was by immunoSEQ multiplex PCR. The sample consists of 99,000 or so clones, almost 70% of them appearing once. Sequenced material: PBMCs. The chain employs TRBV7-2 and TRBJ2-5, with TRBD2 matching 13 bases. The receptor's source is a young man in good health and CMV-seronegative. The CDR3 DNA is TGTGCCAGCAGCTTAAGGGGGACTAGCGGGAAGTGGGAGACCCAGTACTTC. Protein: CASSLRGTSGKWETQYF.